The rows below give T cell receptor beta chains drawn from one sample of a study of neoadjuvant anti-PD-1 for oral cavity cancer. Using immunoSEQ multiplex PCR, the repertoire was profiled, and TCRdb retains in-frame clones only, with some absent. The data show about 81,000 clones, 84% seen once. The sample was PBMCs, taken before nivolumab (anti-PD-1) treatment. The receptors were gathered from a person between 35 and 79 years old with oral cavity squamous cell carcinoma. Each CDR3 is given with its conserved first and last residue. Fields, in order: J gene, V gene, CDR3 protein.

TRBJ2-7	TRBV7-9	CASSLGASGAYEQYF
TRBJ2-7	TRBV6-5	CASSRDRAVYEQYF
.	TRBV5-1	CASSFYNGREETQYF
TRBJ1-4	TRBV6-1	CASSEEVKTNEKLFF
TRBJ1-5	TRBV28	CASSLFQSSNQPQHF
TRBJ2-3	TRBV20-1	CSASRTDTQYF
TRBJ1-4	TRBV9	CASSVIPNEKLFF
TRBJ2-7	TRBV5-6	CASSLGGTGSYEQYF
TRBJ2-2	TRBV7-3	CASSRTSNLPATGELFF
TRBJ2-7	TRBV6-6	CASLRAGEFHEQYF
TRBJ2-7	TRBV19	CASSMGAGSSYEQYF
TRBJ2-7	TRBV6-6	CASGWDSSEQYF
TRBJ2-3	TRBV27	CASSLKGFTDTQYF
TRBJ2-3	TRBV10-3	CAISESPRTGGTDTQYF
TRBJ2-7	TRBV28	CASSLSGSLSYEQYF
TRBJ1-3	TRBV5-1	CASSPGGRISGNTIYF
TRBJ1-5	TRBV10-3	CAISAAGMGNQPQHF
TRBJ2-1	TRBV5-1	CASSSGLAGVGAYNEQFF
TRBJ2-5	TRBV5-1	CASSSNPSRAAEEAQYF
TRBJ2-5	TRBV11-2	CASSLDYRLAGVETQYF
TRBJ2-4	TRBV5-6	CASSRPGAKNIQYF
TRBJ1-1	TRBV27	CASSGQLNTEAFF
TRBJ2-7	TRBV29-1	CSVVDTAYEQYF
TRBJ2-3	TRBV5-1	CASSPGGAGSTDTQYF
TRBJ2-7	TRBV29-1	CSVPGQGRPYEQYF
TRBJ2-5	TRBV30	CARQGIKGTQYF
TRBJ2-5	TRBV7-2	CASTGGGARRSGETQYF
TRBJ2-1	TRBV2	CASILGGDSPSFF
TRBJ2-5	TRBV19	CASGQQETQYF
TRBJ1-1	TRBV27	CASSLSTVGFGVNTEAFF
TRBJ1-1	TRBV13	CASSRDRKAFF
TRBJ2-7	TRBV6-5	CASSYRDRGGWEQYF
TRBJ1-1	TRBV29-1	CSVERQMNTEAFF
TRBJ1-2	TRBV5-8	CASSLPTVILYTF
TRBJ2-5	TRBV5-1	CASSGGTEGETQYF
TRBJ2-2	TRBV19	CASRGLAALRAGELFF
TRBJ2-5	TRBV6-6	CASSYSRGGGETQYF
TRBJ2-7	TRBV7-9	CASSLIGGTEQYF
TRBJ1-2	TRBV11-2	CASSLGQGAKYGYTF
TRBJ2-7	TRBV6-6	CASSARTGSYEQYF
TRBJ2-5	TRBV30	CAWSRLSGETQYF
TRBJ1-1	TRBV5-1	CASSLAGQGKDTEAFF
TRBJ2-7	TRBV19	CASSVGLGSSYEQYF
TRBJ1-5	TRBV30	CAWGPGTGYDQPQHF
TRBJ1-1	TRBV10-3	CATRSGRETEAFF
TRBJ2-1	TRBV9	CASSPGLAGGNEQFF
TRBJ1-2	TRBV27	CASSRDASNYGYTF
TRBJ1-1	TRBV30	CAWKISWDTEAFF
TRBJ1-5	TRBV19	CASSIFGGSGQPQHF
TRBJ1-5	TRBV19	CASSQGTGEVQPQHF